This T cell receptor beta chain was identified during a study of Ad26.COV2.S vaccination and SARS-CoV-2 variants. Treatment in this sample: around 19 received Ad26.COV2.S at low or high dose, single or two shots; several received placebo; per-sample allocation not given. Sampling took place 63 days after the first vaccine or placebo injection. Method: immunoSEQ multiplex PCR; TCRdb's copy keeps in-frame clones and lacks some. The sample yields hundreds of thousands of clones, less than 90% seen once. Per the germline V gene, CDR1 is SNHLY and CDR2 is FYNNEI. There are 15 residues in the CDR3. Trimming removed 5 bases at V and 5 bases at J, with 16 bases between.

Sequencing used peripheral blood, obtained in a trial of Ad26.COV2.S vaccine versus placebo. The chain is built from TRBV2 and TRBJ2-1; perhaps TRBD1 as D (5 bases). This TCR came from a person between 18 and 59 years old who received the Ad26.COV2.S COVID-19 vaccine or a placebo. The DNA for the CDR3 is TGTGCCAGCAGTAACCAGGGCCTTCCCAACAATGAGCAGTTCTTC. As protein: CASSNQGLPNNEQFF.